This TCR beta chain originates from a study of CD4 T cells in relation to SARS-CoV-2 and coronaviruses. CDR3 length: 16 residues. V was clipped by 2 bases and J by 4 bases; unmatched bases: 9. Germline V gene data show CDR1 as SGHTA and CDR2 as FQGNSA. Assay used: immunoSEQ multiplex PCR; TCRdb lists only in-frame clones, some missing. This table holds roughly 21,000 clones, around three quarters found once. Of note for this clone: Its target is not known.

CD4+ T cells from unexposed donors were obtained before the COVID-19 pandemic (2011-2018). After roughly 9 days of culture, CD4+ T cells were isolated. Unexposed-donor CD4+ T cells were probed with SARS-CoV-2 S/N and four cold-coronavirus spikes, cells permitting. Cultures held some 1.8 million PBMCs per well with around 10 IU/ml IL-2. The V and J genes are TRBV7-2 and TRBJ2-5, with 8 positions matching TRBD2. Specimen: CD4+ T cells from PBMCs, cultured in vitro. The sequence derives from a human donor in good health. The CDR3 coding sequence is TGTGCCAGCAGCTTATTCGGTAGCGGGACCGGAGAGACCCAGTACTTC. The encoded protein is CASSLFGSGTGETQYF.